This is a list of T cell receptor beta chains from one sample in a study of T cells in Graves' hyperthyroidism and ophthalmopathy. TCRdb reprocessed the multiplex PCR reads with MiXCR, giving one entry per CDR3 protein. This sample carries 300,000 to 400,000 distinct CDR3 sequences, about 15% of them seen once, and the ten largest clones take around 24%. Material: blood. The source of these receptors is a woman in her twenties or thirties with Graves' hyperthyroidism. Both conserved end residues are part of each CDR3. Each record gives: D gene, V gene, CDR3 length, clone size, J gene, CDR3 protein, CDR3 DNA. The D gene is left open where the match is weak. Rows may omit the clone size; those that give it use once, few, many or a size class.

d_call: -
v_call: TRBV12-3/TRBV12-4
cdr3_length: 19
clone_size: -
j_call: TRBJ1-3
cdr3_aa: CASSFLLTGTLYSGNTIYF
cdr3_nt: TGTGCCAGCAGTTTTCTTCTAACAGGTACCCTTTACTCTGGAAACACCATATATTTT

d_call: -
v_call: TRBV6-1
cdr3_length: 15
clone_size: many
j_call: TRBJ1-3
cdr3_aa: CASTPNYSSGNTIYF
cdr3_nt: TGTGCCAGCACCCCAAATTACAGCTCTGGAAACACCATATATTTT

d_call: -
v_call: TRBV30
cdr3_length: 13
clone_size: many
j_call: TRBJ2-3
cdr3_aa: CAWMRSGTDTQYF
cdr3_nt: TGTGCCTGGATGCGTAGCGGCACAGATACGCAGTATTTT

d_call: -
v_call: TRBV4-1
cdr3_length: 15
clone_size: few
j_call: TRBJ2-7
cdr3_aa: CASSQEAVGSYEQYF
cdr3_nt: TGCGCCAGCAGCCAAGAAGCGGTTGGGTCCTACGAGCAGTACTTC

d_call: TRBD2
v_call: TRBV2
cdr3_length: 16
clone_size: -
j_call: TRBJ2-3
cdr3_aa: CASSQTLAGGTDTQYF
cdr3_nt: TGTGCCAGCAGTCAAACTCTAGCGGGGGGCACAGATACGCAGTATTTT

d_call: -
v_call: TRBV6-1
cdr3_length: 15
clone_size: few
j_call: TRBJ2-2
cdr3_aa: CASSWQLSDTGELFF
cdr3_nt: TGTGCCAGCAGCTGGCAGCTTTCTGACACCGGGGAGCTGTTTTTT

d_call: -
v_call: TRBV27
cdr3_length: 14
clone_size: -
j_call: TRBJ1-4
cdr3_aa: CASGRTGSNEKLFF
cdr3_nt: TGTGCCAGCGGACGGACGGGTTCTAATGAAAAACTGTTTTTT

d_call: -
v_call: TRBV19
cdr3_length: 15
clone_size: few
j_call: TRBJ1-4
cdr3_aa: CASQHNKITNEKLFF
cdr3_nt: TGTGCCAGTCAGCATAACAAGATCACTAATGAAAAACTGTTTTTT

d_call: -
v_call: TRBV3-1
cdr3_length: 16
clone_size: many
j_call: TRBJ1-5
cdr3_aa: CASSQDQQGRGQPQHF
cdr3_nt: TGTGCCAGCAGCCAAGATCAGCAGGGGCGGGGACAGCCCCAGCATTTT

d_call: -
v_call: TRBV27
cdr3_length: 12
clone_size: -
j_call: TRBJ2-2
cdr3_aa: CASGPLGGELFF
cdr3_nt: TGTGCCAGCGGACCCCTGGGGGGGGAGCTGTTTTTT

d_call: TRBD1
v_call: TRBV20-1
cdr3_length: 15
clone_size: -
j_call: TRBJ2-4
cdr3_aa: CSAAPGQRAKNIQYF
cdr3_nt: TGCAGTGCTGCTCCGGGACAGCGAGCCAAAAACATTCAGTACTTC

d_call: -
v_call: TRBV30
cdr3_length: 14
clone_size: many
j_call: TRBJ1-4
cdr3_aa: CAWSVRRSNEKLFF
cdr3_nt: TGTGCCTGGAGTGTCAGGAGATCTAATGAAAAACTGTTTTTT

d_call: TRBD2
v_call: TRBV18
cdr3_length: 15
clone_size: -
j_call: TRBJ2-1
cdr3_aa: CASSPATSGTNEQFF
cdr3_nt: TGTGCCAGCTCACCGGCGACTAGCGGGACCAATGAGCAGTTCTTC

d_call: TRBD2
v_call: TRBV27
cdr3_length: 17
clone_size: few
j_call: TRBJ2-1
cdr3_aa: CASSFGLAGGPRNEQFF
cdr3_nt: TGTGCCAGCAGTTTTGGGCTAGCGGGAGGGCCCCGCAATGAGCAGTTCTTC

d_call: TRBD2
v_call: TRBV28
cdr3_length: 14
clone_size: many
j_call: TRBJ2-7
cdr3_aa: CASRRTSGYYEQYF
cdr3_nt: TGTGCCAGCAGAAGGACTAGCGGCTACTACGAGCAGTACTTC

d_call: -
v_call: TRBV29-1
cdr3_length: 14
clone_size: few
j_call: TRBJ1-2
cdr3_aa: CSVRRASTNYGYTF
cdr3_nt: TGCAGCGTTAGGCGGGCCTCGACAAACTATGGCTACACCTTC